Described below is a single T cell receptor beta chain sequence and its context. The sample is drawn from a study of blood T cell repertoires in COVID-19. This CDR3 has 15 residues. Trimming took off 0 bases at V and 3 bases at J, with 12 bases between the two ends. Germline values: CDR1 SGHDN, CDR2 FVKESK. Sequenced by immunoSEQ multiplex PCR; TCRdb stores in-frame clones only, minus some. The sample has about 100,000 clones, approximately 86% seen once; the top ten hold roughly 13%. The sequence came from a man aged 45-65 years with active or convalescent COVID-19. Sequencing input: peripheral blood. The chain combines TRBV14 with TRBJ2-7, with D maybe TRBD2 (5 bases). The CDR3 DNA follows: TGTGCCAGCAGCCAAGAAGGACTGCCAGTCTACGAGCAGTACTTC. As protein: CASSQEGLPVYEQYF.